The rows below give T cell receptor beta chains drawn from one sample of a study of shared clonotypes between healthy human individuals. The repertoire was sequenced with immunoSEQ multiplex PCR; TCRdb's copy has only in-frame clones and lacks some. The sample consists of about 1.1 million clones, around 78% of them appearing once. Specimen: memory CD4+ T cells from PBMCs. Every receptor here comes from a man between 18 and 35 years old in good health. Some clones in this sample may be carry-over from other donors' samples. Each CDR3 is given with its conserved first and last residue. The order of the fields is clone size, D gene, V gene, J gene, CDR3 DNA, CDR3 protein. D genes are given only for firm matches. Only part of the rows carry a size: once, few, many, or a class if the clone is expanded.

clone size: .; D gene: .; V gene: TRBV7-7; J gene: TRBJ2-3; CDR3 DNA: TGTGCCAGCAGCTCGGGACAATCCACAGATACGCAGTATTTT; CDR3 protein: CASSSGQSTDTQYF
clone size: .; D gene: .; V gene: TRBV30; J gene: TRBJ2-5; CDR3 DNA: TGTGCCTGGAGTGTAGGGGGGGTAACGGGGCAAGAGACCCAGTACTTC; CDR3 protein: CAWSVGGVTGQETQYF
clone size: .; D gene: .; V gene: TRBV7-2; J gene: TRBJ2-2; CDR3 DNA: TGTGCCAGCAGCTTAGTCCCCGGGGAGCTGTTTTTT; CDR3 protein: CASSLVPGELFF
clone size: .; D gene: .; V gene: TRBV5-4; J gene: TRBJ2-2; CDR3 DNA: TGTGCCAGCAGCTGGCGAGGGACCGGGGAGCTGTTTTTT; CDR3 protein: CASSWRGTGELFF
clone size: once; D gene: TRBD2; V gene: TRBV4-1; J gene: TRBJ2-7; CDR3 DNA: TGCGCCGGCAGCCAAGGCCGGGGGGGTAGCGGGAGCCTCTACGAGCAGTACTTC; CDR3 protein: CAGSQGRGGSGSLYEQYF
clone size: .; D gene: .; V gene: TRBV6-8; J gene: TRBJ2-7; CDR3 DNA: TGTGCCAGCAGTTACCCTTTGGACGAACAGTACTTC; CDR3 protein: CASSYPLDEQYF
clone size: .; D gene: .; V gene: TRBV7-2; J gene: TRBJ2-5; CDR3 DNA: TGTGCCAGCAGCTTAGTGGGCGGGCCCTCCTCGGGGGAGACCCAGTACTTC; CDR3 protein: CASSLVGGPSSGETQYF
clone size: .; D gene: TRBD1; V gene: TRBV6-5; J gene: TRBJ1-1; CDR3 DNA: TGTGCCAGCAGCCGACAGGGGGCGCGAACTGAAGCTTTCTTT; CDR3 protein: CASSRQGARTEAFF
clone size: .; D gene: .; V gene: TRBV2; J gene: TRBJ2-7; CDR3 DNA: TGTGCCAGCAGCGCAAACCGGGACGGTTACGAGCAGTACTTC; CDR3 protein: CASSANRDGYEQYF
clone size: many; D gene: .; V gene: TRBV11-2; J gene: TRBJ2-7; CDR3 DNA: TGTGCCAGCAGACTCGGGACGGCCTCCTACGAGCAGTACTTC; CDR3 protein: CASRLGTASYEQYF
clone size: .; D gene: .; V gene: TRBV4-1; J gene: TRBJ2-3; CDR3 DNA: TGCGCCAGCAGCCAAGGGTTAGCGTACAGCACAGATACGCAGTATTTT; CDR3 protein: CASSQGLAYSTDTQYF
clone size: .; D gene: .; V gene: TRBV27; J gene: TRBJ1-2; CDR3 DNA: TGTGCCAGCAGTTCGATAGGGGTACAGGGAAACTATGGCTACACCTTC; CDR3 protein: CASSSIGVQGNYGYTF
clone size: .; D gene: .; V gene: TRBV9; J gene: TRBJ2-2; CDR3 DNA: TGTGCCAGCAGCGCCTCGGTACGTTCTACCGGGGAGCTGTTTTTT; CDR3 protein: CASSASVRSTGELFF
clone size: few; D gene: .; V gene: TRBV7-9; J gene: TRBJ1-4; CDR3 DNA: TGTGCCAGCAGCCTAGGTCCAGGACTGGGAAATGAAAAACTGTTTTTT; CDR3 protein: CASSLGPGLGNEKLFF
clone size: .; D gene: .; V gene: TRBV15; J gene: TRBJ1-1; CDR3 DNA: TGTGCCACCAGCAGAGTGGCAGGGATGAACACTGAAGCTTTCTTT; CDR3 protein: CATSRVAGMNTEAFF
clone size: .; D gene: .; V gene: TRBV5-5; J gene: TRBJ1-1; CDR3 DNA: TGTGCCAGCAGCCTGGGTTTTAGGAACACTGAAGCTTTCTTT; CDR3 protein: CASSLGFRNTEAFF
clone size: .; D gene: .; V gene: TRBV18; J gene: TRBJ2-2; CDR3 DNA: TGTGCCAGCCAAGGGACACTCGGGAACACCGGGGAGCTGTTTTTT; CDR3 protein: CASQGTLGNTGELFF
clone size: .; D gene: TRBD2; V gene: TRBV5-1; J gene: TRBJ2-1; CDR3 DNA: TGCGCCAGCAGCCCACTAGCGGGAGTGAACAATGAGCAGTTCTTC; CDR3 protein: CASSPLAGVNNEQFF
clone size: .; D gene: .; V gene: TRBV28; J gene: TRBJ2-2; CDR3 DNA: TGTGCCACTCAGGGCCCCAACACCGGGGAGCTGTTTTTT; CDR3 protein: CATQGPNTGELFF
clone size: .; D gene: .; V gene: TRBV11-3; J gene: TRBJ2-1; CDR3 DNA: TGTGCCAGCAGCTTAGAACTCAATGAGCAGTTCTTC; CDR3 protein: CASSLELNEQFF
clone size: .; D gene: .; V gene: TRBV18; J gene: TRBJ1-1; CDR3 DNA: TGTGCCAGCTCACGGACAGCAACCACTGAAGCTTTCTTT; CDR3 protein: CASSRTATTEAFF
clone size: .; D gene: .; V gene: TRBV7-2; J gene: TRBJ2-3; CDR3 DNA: TGTGCCAGCAGCTCTGGGGTAGCGGTTAGCACAGATACGCAGTATTTT; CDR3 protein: CASSSGVAVSTDTQYF
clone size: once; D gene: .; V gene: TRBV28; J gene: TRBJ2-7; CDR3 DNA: TGTGCCAGCAGGGGTGTTACATACGAGCAGTACTTC; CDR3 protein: CASRGVTYEQYF
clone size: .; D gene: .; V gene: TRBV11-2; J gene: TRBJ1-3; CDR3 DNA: TGTGCCACCGGGGGCGTGGGAAACACCATATATTTT; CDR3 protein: CATGGVGNTIYF
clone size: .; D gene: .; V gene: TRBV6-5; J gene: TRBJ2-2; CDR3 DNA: TGTGCCAGCAGCCTCACAGGTGCCGGGGAGCTGTTTTTT; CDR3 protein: CASSLTGAGELFF
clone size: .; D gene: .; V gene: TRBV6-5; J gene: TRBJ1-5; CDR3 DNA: TGTGCCAGCAGTTACGACAGGCAGCCCCAGCATTTT; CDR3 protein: CASSYDRQPQHF